This TCR beta chain was captured by sequencing in a study of blood T cell repertoires in COVID-19 (dated by TCRdb to 2020 to 2021). Regarding the research as a whole: Collaborator samples came from the United States, Italy and Spain and covered acute and convalescent phases of COVID-19. The repertoires were released in a freely available public database meant as a resource for research on the immune response to SARS-CoV-2. Deeply sampled blood TCRbeta repertoires from subjects exposed to, actively infected with, or recovered from COVID-19 were included in the dataset. The samples were drawn from two sources: the first 160 participants of the ongoing ImmuneRACE study, and 1,200 or so subjects contributed by 6 global collaborators. The material from the prospective study consisted of cDNA or gDNA derived from T cells, B-cell-depleted T cells, or PBMCs. Where available, HLA class I and class II types were obtained from metadata supplied by the sample provider rather than from assay-based typing. Sample metadata almost always included a de-identified subject ID, COVID-19 status, age in years and sex.

To note about this clone: This clone's antigen is unknown. The sample holds no much larger clone one base away, and base qualities are not on file.

Spanning cysteine to phenylalanine, the CDR3 consists of 16 amino acids. Only the CDR3 region is kept as DNA, spanning 48 bases read in frame from base 1. V has 4 bases trimmed and J has 5 bases trimmed; junction bases matching no gene number 3. The germline V gene (reference sequence) yields MNHNY for CDR1 and SVGAGI for CDR2. Study-level results and caveats: The amount of clinical and demographic metadata varied by source and participant and was provided uncurated.

The immunoSEQ Assay, a bias-controlled multiplex PCR, was used to amplify TCRbeta CDR3 regions from genomic DNA. Per the source publication's procedure: Within the assay, amplification of reference gene primers was used to estimate how many nucleated cells each sample contained. Sequence reads were collapsed and filtered to measure the absolute abundance of every unique TCRbeta CDR3 rearrangement. For each sample, productive Simpson clonality was calculated as the square root of Simpson's diversity index across productive rearrangements. TCRdb took this table from immuneACCESS and kept in-frame rearrangements with V and J called. Such tables lack part of the clones; where checked against another copy, unresolved V genes explain under half of the gap, and the rest is unexplained. V, J and clone size are those of that table, while D and trimming were read from the DNA. This sample is represented by approximately 110,000 clones; less than 75% of them were singletons. The top ten constitute roughly 0.86% of the sample.

Whole blood was collected in K2EDTA tubes by collaborating institutions according to the institutions' own protocols. Collaborator samples were shipped for TCRbeta analysis as frozen whole blood, isolated PBMCs, or DNA extracted from either sample type. Sequencing was performed on peripheral blood. The rearrangement combines TRBV6-6 with TRBJ2-2; 14 central bases correspond to TRBD2. The sequence derives from a human donor with acute or convalescent COVID-19. The donor label of this sample is uncertain. Here is the DNA: TGTGCCAGCAGTTGGGGGACTAGCGGGGGAACCGGGGAGCTGTTTTTT. Translated, it gives CASSWGTSGGTGELFF.